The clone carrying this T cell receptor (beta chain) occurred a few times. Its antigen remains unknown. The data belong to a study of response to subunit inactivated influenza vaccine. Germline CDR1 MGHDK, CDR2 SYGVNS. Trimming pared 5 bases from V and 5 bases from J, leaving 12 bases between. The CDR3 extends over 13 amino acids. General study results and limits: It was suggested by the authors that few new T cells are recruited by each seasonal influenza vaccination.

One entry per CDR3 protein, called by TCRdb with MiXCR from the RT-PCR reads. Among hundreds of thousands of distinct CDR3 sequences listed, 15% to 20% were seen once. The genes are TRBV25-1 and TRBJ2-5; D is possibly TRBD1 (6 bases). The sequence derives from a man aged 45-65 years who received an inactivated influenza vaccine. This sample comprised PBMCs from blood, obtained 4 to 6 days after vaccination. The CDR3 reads CASSSPGVETQYF. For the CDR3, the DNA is TGTGCCAGCAGTAGTCCAGGGGTCGAGACCCAGTACTTC. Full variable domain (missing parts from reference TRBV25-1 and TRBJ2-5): EADIYQTPRYLVIGTGKKITLECSQTMGHDKMYWYQQDPGMELHLIHYSYGVNSTEKGDLSSESTVSRIRTEHFPLTLESARPSHTSQYLCASSSPGVETQYFGPGTRLLVL.